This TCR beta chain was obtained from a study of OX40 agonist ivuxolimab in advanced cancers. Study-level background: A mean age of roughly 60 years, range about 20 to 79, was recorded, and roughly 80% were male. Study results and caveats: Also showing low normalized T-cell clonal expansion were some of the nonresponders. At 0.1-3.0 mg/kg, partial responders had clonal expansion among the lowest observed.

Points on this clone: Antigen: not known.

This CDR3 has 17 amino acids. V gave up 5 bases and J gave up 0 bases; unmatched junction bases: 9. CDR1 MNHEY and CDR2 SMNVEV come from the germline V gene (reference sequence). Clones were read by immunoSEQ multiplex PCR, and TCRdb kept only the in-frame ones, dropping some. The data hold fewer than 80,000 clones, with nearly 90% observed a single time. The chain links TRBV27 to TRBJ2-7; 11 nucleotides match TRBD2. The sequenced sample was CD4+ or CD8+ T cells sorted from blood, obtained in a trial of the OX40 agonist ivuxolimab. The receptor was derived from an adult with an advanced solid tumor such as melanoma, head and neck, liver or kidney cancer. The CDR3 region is CASSPRVLAGVSYEQYF. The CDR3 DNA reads TGTGCCAGCAGTCCTCGTGTACTAGCGGGGGTCTCCTACGAGCAGTACTTC.